This TCR beta chain was identified during a study of blood T cell repertoires in COVID-19. Across the study: Samples came from the United States, Italy and Spain, spanning acute and convalescent COVID-19. T cells, B-cell-depleted T cells, or PBMCs supplied cDNA or gDNA.

Sequenced by immunoSEQ multiplex PCR; TCRdb stores in-frame clones only, minus some. The sample has tens of thousands of clones, over 75% seen once. The germline V and J ends were trimmed by 0 bases and 3 bases, with 9 bases remaining between them. The CDR3 extends over 14 amino acids. In germline, CDR1 is SGDLS, CDR2 YYNGEE. This receptor was obtained from a man aged 50 to 60 with acute or convalescent COVID-19. The chain uses TRBV9 and TRBJ1-1, with D tentatively TRBD1 (6 bases). The sample comprised peripheral blood. The CDR3 DNA follows: TGTGCCAGCAGCGTAGCTGCAGGGGACACTGAAGCTTTCTTT. This codes for CASSVAAGDTEAFF.